These 7 T cell receptor beta chains originate from one sample sequenced in a study of CD8 T cells in ankylosing spondylitis. TCRdb processed the 5' RACE reads anew with MiXCR; each CDR3 protein has one entry. The table shows 100,000 to 150,000 distinct CDR3 sequences, with approximately 10% occurring only once. Sequencing was performed on blood, either unsorted or a sorted T cell fraction (not recorded which). The receptors shown here come from a female donor with ankylosing spondylitis or in good health (not recorded which).

This clonotype was seen a handful of times. The rearrangement joins TRBV5-5 to TRBJ1-6; D not certain. Trimming cost V 6 bases and J 7 bases, with 14 bases left between them. Per the germline V gene, CDR1 is SGHKS and CDR2 is YYEKEE (reference sequence). The CDR3 has 14 amino acids. For the CDR3, the DNA is TGTGCCAGCACCCGACTGGGTCTAAATTCACCCCTCCACTTT. It encodes CASTRLGLNSPLHF. Full variable domain (rest looked up from reference TRBV5-5 and TRBJ1-6): DAGVTQSPTHLIKTRGQQVTLRCSPISGHKSVSWYQQVLGQGPQFIFQYYEKEERGRGNFPDRFSARQFPNYSSELNVNALLLGDSALYLCASTRLGLNSPLHFGNGTRLTVT.

This clonotype was found many times. The chain employs TRBV29-1 and TRBJ1-2; 7 bases align to TRBD1. The V gene's germline CDR1 is SQVTM and CDR2 ANQGSEA. The CDR3 consists of 14 residues. The J segment lost 5 bases and the V segment lost 6 bases, leaving 12 bases of the junction unmatched. The CDR3 region has the DNA TGCAGCGTGGACTCAGGGACAGAACCTTATGGCTACACCTTC. Protein product: CSVDSGTEPYGYTF. Based on the CDR3 plus reference TRBV29-1 and TRBJ1-2, the full variable domain is SAVISQKPSRDICQRGTSLTIQCQVDSQVTMMFWYRQQPGQSLTLIATANQGSEATYESGFVIDKFPISRPNLTFSTLTVSNMSPEDSSIYLCSVDSGTEPYGYTFGSGTRLTVV.

This clonotype was found many times. The chain is built from TRBV5-6 and TRBJ1-5; D is possibly TRBD1 (6 bases). The germline V gene has CDR1 SGHDT and CDR2 YYEEEE. This CDR3 is built from 13 residues. With 2 bases removed from V and 9 bases from J, the gap between germline ends came to 12 bases. The CDR3 loop is CASSLGGSGPQHF. The CDR3 nucleotides are TGTGCCAGCAGCTTAGGGGGATCGGGGCCCCAGCATTTT.

This clonotype appeared many times. This chain links TRBV29-1 with TRBJ1-1; D is possibly TRBD1 (5 bases). This CDR3 is 13 amino acids long. V lost 5 bases and J lost 4, with 14 bases in between. Germline CDR1 reads SQVTM; CDR2 reads ANQGSEA. As DNA, the CDR3 is TGCAGCGTTACAGTTCAGGGCGGCACTGAAGCTTTCTTT. Translated: CSVTVQGGTEAFF.

With regard to this clonotype: A much larger clone differs by one base, so this may be a read error. This chain's CDR3 is CVSSSTGDQPQHF. The CDR3 coding sequence is TGTGTCAGCAGTTCGACAGGGGATCAGCCCCAGCATTTT. The rearrangement joins TRBV7-9 to TRBJ1-5, with 8 bases aligning to TRBD1. Per the germline V gene, CDR1 is SEHNR and CDR2 is FQNEAQ (reference sequence). The length of the CDR3 is 13 residues.

This sequence joins TRBV30 and TRBJ2-1; D unresolved. Between the trimmed V and J ends, which lost 5 bases and 0 bases, there was a span of 14 bases. The germline CDR1 and CDR2 sequences are GTSNPN and SVGIG (reference sequence). The CDR3 is 15 amino acids. CDR3 sequence (DNA): TGTGCCTGGCGAACCGGCGGAAGCTCCTACAATGAGCAGTTCTTC. Translation: CAWRTGGSSYNEQFF.

This clonotype was seen only a few times. The V gene is TRBV28, the J gene TRBJ1-2, with a tentative D call TRBD1 (5 bases). CDR3 length: 11 residues. Germline CDR1 is MDHEN and CDR2 is SYDVKM. Between the trimmed V and J ends, which lost 11 bases and 8 bases, there was a span of 15 bases. CDR3: CAGGTARGYTF. For the CDR3, the DNA is TGTGCCGGAGGGACCGCTCGGGGCTACACCTTC.